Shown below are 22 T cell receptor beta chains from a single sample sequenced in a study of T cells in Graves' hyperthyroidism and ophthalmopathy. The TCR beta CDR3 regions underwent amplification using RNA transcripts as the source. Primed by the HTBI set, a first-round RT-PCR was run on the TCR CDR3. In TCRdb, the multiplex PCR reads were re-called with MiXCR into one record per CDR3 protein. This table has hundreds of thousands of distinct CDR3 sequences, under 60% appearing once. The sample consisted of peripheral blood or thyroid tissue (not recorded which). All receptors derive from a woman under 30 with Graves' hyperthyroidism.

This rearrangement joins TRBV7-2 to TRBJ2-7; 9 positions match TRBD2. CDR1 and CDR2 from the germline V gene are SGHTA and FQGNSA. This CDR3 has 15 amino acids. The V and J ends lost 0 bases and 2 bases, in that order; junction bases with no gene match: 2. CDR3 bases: TGTGCCAGCAGCTTAGCGCTAGCGGGGACCTACGAGCAGTACTTC. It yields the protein CASSLALAGTYEQYF.

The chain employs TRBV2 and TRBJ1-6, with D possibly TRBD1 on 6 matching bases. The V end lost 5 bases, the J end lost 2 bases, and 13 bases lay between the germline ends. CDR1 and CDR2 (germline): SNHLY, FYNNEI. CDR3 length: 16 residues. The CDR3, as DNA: TGTGCCAGCAGTAATCAGGGGATCCCCTATAATTCACCCCTCCACTTT. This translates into CASSNQGIPYNSPLHF.

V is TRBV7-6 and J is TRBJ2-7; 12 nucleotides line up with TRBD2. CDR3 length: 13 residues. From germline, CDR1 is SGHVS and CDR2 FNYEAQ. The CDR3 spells CAGLAGYRSEQYF. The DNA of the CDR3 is TGTGCTGGACTAGCGGGATATCGGTCCGAGCAGTACTTC.

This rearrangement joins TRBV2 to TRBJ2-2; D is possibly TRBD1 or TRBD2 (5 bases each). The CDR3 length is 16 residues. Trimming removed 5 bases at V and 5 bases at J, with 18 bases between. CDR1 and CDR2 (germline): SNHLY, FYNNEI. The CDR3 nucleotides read TGTGCCAGCAGTCCGCCGGAGGCAGGGCAGACCGGGGAGCTGTTTTTT. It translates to CASSPPEAGQTGELFF.

CDR3 nucleotide sequence: TGTGCCAGCAGCAGCATCGGGACGGCTCTCTACACCTTC. This encodes CASSSIGTALYTF. The gene calls are TRBV7-9 and TRBJ1-2; maybe TRBD1 (5 bases). The CDR3 runs 13 residues. CDR1 is SEHNR, CDR2 FQNEAQ, per germline (reference sequence). The germline V and J ends were trimmed by 5 bases and 10 bases, with 17 bases remaining between them.

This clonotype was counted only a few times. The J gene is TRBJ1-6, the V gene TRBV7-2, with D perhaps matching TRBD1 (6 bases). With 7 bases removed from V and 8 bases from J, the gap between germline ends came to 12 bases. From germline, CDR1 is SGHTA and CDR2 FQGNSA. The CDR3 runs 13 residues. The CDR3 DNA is TGTGCCAGCACAAGGGGGGTTGATTCACCCCTCCACTTT. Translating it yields CASTRGVDSPLHF.

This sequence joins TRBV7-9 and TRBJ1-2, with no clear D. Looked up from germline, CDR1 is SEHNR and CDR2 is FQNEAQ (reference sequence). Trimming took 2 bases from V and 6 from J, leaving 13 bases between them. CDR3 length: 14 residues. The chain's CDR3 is CASSLISGRDGYTF. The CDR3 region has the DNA TGTGCCAGCAGCTTAATCTCTGGTCGTGATGGCTACACCTTC.

CDR3 residues: CASSEGAGASYEQYF. The DNA for the CDR3 is TGCGCCAGCAGTGAGGGAGCGGGAGCCAGTTACGAGCAGTACTTC. V usage is TRBV10-1 and J usage is TRBJ2-7, with 8 bases fitting TRBD2. This CDR3 has 15 amino acids. Germline V CDR1 and CDR2: WNHNN, SYGVQD (reference sequence). Trimming took 2 bases from V and 4 from J; bases not matched to a gene: 7.

The CDR3 is CASSETGAGSGEQYF. The CDR3 DNA follows: TGTGCCAGCAGTGAGACAGGGGCAGGTTCGGGTGAGCAGTACTTC. V usage is TRBV2 and J usage is TRBJ2-7; 8 nucleotides agree with TRBD1. The V segment lost 3 bases and the J segment 7 bases; nucleotides outside the gene matches: 11. Germline CDR1 reads SNHLY; CDR2 reads FYNNEI. CDR3 length equals 15 residues.

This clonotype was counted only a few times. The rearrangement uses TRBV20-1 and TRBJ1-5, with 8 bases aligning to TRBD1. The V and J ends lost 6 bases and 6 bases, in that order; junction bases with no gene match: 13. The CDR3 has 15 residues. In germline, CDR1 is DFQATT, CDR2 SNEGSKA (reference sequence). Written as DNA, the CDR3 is TGCAGTGCGCCCACTCGACAGGGGCTCTCTCAGCCCCAGCATTTT. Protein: CSAPTRQGLSQPQHF.

CDR3 amino acids: CASSTKFWDRGLGLRGYTF. The CDR3 DNA is TGTGCCAGCAGCACCAAATTCTGGGACAGGGGGCTCGGATTGCGGGGCTACACCTTC. The V call is TRBV7-9, the J call TRBJ1-2; 12 bases match TRBD1. V trimming: 5 bases; J trimming: 8 bases; junction bases outside the gene matches: 21. The CDR3 has 19 residues. Germline CDR1 and CDR2: SEHNR and FQNEAQ (reference sequence).

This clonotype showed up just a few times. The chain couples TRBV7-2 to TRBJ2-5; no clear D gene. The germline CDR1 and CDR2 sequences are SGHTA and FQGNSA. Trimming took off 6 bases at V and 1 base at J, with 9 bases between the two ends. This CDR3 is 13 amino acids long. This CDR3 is CASSFDIQETQYF. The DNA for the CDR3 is TGTGCCAGCAGTTTCGACATCCAAGAGACCCAGTACTTC. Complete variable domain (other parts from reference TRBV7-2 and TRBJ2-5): GAGVSQSPSNKVTEKGKDVELRCDPISGHTALYWYRQSLGQGLEFLIYFQGNSAPDKSGLPSDRFSAERTGGSVSTLTIQRTQQEDSAVYLCASSFDIQETQYFGPGTRLLVL.

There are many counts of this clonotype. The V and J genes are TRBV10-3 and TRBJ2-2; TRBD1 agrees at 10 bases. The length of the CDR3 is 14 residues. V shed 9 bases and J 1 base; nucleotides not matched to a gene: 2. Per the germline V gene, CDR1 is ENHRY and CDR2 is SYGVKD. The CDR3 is CAMGTGVNTGELFF. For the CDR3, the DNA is TGTGCCATGGGGACAGGGGTGAACACCGGGGAGCTGTTTTTT.

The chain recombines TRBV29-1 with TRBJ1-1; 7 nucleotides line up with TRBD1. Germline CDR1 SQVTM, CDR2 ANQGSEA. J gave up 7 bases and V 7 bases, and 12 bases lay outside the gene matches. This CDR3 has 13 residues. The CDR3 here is CSATRDSLLEAFF. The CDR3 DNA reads TGCAGCGCCACCCGGGACAGTCTACTTGAAGCTTTCTTT.

In nucleotides, the CDR3 is TGTGCCAGTAGTCCCCCGACAGGGCGGAACTATGGCTACACCTTC. Translating it yields CASSPPTGRNYGYTF. The chain recombines TRBV19 with TRBJ1-2, with 7 bases fitting TRBD1. J gave up 2 bases and V 5 bases, and 8 bases lay outside the gene matches. This CDR3 is 15 amino acids long. Germline values: CDR1 LNHDA, CDR2 SQIVND (reference sequence).

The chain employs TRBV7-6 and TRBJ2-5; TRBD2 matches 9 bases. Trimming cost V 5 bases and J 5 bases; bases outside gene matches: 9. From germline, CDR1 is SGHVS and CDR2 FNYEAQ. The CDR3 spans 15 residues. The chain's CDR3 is CASSHGAGGLETQYF. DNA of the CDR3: TGTGCCAGCAGCCATGGAGCGGGGGGATTGGAGACCCAGTACTTC.

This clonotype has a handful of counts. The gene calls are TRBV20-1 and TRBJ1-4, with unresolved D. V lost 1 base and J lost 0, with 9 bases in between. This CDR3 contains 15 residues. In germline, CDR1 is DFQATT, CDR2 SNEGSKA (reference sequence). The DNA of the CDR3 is TGCAGTGCTAGAGCGACGCATTCAACTAATGAAAAACTGTTTTTT. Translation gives CSARATHSTNEKLFF.

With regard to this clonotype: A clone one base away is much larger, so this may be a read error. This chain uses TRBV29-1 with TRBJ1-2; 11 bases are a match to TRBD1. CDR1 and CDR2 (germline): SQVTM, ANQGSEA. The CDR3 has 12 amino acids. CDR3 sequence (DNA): TGCGGCGGAGGACAGGGGGCAGTTGGCTACACCTTC. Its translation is CGGGQGAVGYTF. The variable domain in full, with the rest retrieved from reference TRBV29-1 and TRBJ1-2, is SAVISQKPSRDICQRGTSLTIQCQVDSQVTMMFWYRQQPGQSLTLIATANQGSEATYESGFVIDKFPISRPNLTFSTLTVSNMSPEDSSIYLCGGGQGAVGYTFGSGTRLTVV.

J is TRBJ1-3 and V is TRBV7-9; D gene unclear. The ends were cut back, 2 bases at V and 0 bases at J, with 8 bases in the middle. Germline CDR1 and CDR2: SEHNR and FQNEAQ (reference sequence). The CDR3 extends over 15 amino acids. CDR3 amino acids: CASSLQWSSGNTIYF. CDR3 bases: TGTGCCAGCAGCTTACAGTGGAGCTCTGGAAACACCATATATTTT.

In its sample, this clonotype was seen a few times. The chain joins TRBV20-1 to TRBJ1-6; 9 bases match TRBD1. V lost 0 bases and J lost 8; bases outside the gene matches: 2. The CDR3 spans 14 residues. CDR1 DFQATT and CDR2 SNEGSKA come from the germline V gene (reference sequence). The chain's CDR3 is CSARDWTGDSPLHF. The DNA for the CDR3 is TGCAGTGCTAGAGACTGGACAGGGGATTCACCCCTCCACTTT.

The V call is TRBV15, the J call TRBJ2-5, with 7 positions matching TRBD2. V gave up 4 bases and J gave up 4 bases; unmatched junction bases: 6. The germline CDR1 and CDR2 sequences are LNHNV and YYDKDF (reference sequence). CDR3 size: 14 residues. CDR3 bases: TGTGCCACCAGCAAAGGCGGGAGACGAGAGACCCAGTACTTC. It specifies CATSKGGRRETQYF.

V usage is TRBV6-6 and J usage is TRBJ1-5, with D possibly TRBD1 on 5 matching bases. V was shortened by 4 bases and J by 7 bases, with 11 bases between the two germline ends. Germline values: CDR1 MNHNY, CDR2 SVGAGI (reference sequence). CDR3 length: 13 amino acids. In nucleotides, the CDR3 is TGTGCCAGCAGTTTTCAGGGAGGGCAGCCCCAGCATTTT. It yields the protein CASSFQGGQPQHF.